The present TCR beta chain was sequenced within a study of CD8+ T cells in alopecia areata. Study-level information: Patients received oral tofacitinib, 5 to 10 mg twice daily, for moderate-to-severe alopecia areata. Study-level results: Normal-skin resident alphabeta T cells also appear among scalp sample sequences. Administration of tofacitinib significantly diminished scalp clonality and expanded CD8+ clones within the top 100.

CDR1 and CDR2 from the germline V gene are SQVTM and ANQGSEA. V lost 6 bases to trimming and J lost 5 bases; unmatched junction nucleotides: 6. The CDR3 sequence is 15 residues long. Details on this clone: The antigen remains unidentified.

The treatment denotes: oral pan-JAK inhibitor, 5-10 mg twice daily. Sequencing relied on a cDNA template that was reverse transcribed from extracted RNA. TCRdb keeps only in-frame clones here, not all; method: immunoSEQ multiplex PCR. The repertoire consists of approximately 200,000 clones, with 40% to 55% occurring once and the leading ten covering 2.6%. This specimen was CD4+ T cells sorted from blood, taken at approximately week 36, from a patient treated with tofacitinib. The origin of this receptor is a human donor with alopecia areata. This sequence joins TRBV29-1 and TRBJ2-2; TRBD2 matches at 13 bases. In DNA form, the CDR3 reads TGCAGCGTCCTTGGGACTAGCGGGGTGACCGGGGAGCTGTTTTTT. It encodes CSVLGTSGVTGELFF.